This T cell receptor beta chain comes out of a study of blood T cell repertoires in COVID-19. For the study at large: From T cells, B-cell-depleted T cells, or PBMCs came the material, which was cDNA or gDNA.

This clone was seen just once. Study members were between roughly 18 and 100 years old and lived in 24 US regions. Cohort 3 donors were reported recovered after two negative PCRs, clearance, or symptom resolution. J was trimmed by 4 bases and V by 2 bases; bases with no gene match: 5. Germline V CDR1 and CDR2: GTSNPN, SVGIG (reference sequence). The CDR3 contains 14 residues. In the original analysis: Using reference gene primer amplification, nucleated cell counts were estimated. The data were produced by immunoSEQ multiplex PCR, yet TCRdb's version contains in-frame clones alone and is incomplete. That table supplies the V and J calls and clone size; D and trimming were determined from the DNA. The repertoire holds approximately 260,000 clones, with roughly nine tenths as singletons.

This sequence originates from a woman aged 55-69 years who had recovered from COVID-19. Sequencing was done on a sample of PBMCs or T cells enriched from blood (not recorded which). This sequence joins TRBV30 and TRBJ1-3, with 7 bases matching TRBD1. CDR3 sequence: CAWSPGGAGNTIYF. In DNA form, the CDR3 reads TGTGCCTGGAGTCCAGGGGGAGCGGGAAACACCATATATTTT.